This TCR beta chain derives from a study of cytomegalovirus exposure and HLA in healthy donors. Germline V CDR1 and CDR2: SGHAT, FQNNGV. Trimming took 5 bases from V and 7 from J, leaving 20 bases between them. The CDR3 is 16 amino acids. This PCR relied on a set of 60 Vbeta primers and 13 Jbeta primers. Using immunoSEQ multiplex PCR, the repertoire was profiled, and TCRdb retains in-frame clones only, with some absent. The sample yields some 150,000 clones, 65% to 80% seen once. The sequence was obtained from a middle-aged man in good health and CMV-seronegative. V gene TRBV11-2 combines with J gene TRBJ2-2; maybe TRBD2 (7 bases). The material sequenced was PBMCs. CDR3 amino acids: CASSLLRGAGVGELFF. In DNA form, the CDR3 reads TGTGCCAGCAGCCTTCTACGGGGGGCGGGCGTCGGGGAGCTGTTTTTT. Full variable domain (rest looked up from reference TRBV11-2 and TRBJ2-2): EAGVAQSPRYKIIEKRQSVAFWCNPISGHATLYWYQQILGQGPKLLIQFQNNGVVDDSQLPKDRFSAERLKGVDSTLKIQPAKLEDSAVYLCASSLLRGAGVGELFFGEGSRLTVL.